The 11 T cell receptor beta chains presented below share a single source sample, sequenced in a study of blood T cell repertoires in COVID-19. Sequencing used immunoSEQ multiplex PCR; TCRdb keeps in-frame clones, though not all of them. The data contain about 200,000 clones, under 90% of them singletons. Input material: peripheral blood. These receptors were taken from a man in his forties or fifties with acute or convalescent COVID-19.

V usage is TRBV7-9 and J usage is TRBJ1-1; the D gene is possibly TRBD1 (5 bases). The germline CDR1 and CDR2 sequences are SEHNR and FQNEAQ (reference sequence). V was clipped by 1 base and J by 1 base, with 13 bases between them. This CDR3 has 16 residues. CDR3 in amino acids: CASSLDGQGQNTEAFF. CDR3 DNA: TGTGCCAGCAGCTTAGATGGGCAGGGCCAGAACACTGAAGCTTTCTTT.

This clone has just one count. The chain employs TRBV15 and TRBJ2-2; 7 bases line up with TRBD1. The CDR3 length is 16 residues. The J segment lost 5 bases and the V segment lost 3 bases, leaving 9 bases of the junction unmatched. The germline gives CDR1 LNHNV, CDR2 YYDKDF (reference sequence). The CDR3 reads CATSRDRTGGTGELFF. The CDR3 nucleotides read TGTGCCACCAGCAGGGACAGGACGGGCGGGACCGGGGAGCTGTTTTTT.

The rearrangement uses TRBV18 and TRBJ1-1, with a weak D call TRBD1 (6 bases). V was trimmed by 6 bases and J by 5 bases, leaving 16 bases between them. The CDR3 spans 14 residues. The V gene's germline CDR1 is KGHSH and CDR2 LQKENI. CDR3 loop: CASSPGTRETEAFF. The CDR3 DNA sequence: TGTGCCAGCTCTCCAGGGACACGTGAGACTGAAGCTTTCTTT.

V gene TRBV3-1 (or the pseudogene TRBV3-2) combines with J gene TRBJ2-1; D might be TRBD2 (5 bases). The CDR3 totals 16 residues. V was shortened by 3 bases and J by 11 bases, with 23 bases between the two germline ends. Germline CDR1 is LGHDT and CDR2 is YNNKEL (reference sequence). In DNA, the CDR3 is TGTGCCAGCAGCCAGCAAGGACTTAGCCCCTTAATGAAGCAGTTCTTC. Amino acids: CASSQQGLSPLMKQFF.

Only one count was recorded for this clone. This chain connects TRBV2 to TRBJ2-7, with TRBD1 matching 7 bases. Germline CDR1 and CDR2: SNHLY and FYNNEI. The CDR3 totals 14 residues. Germline trimming cut 9 bases from V and 2 bases from J; bases unmatched to any gene: 10. CDR3 in DNA: TGTGCCAGTAAGAACAGGGGACCGACCTACGAGCAGTACTTC. Translated, it gives CASKNRGPTYEQYF. The full variable domain, its missing parts supplied by reference TRBV2 and TRBJ2-7, is EPEVTQTPSHQVTQMGQEVILRCVPISNHLYFYWYRQILGQKVEFLVSFYNNEISEKSEIFDDQFSVERPDGSNFTLKIRSTKLEDSAMYFCASKNRGPTYEQYFGPGTRLTVT.

The J gene is TRBJ1-2, the V gene TRBV6-5, with D maybe TRBD1 (6 bases). V gave up 3 bases and J gave up 2 bases, with 10 bases separating them. This CDR3 has 14 amino acids. CDR1 MNHEY and CDR2 SVGAGI come from the germline V gene. The CDR3 DNA sequence: TGTGCCAGCAGTTATCACAGGGACAACTATGGCTACACCTTC. Translated: CASSYHRDNYGYTF.

The genes are TRBV18 and TRBJ2-5; 8 positions match TRBD1. Trimming took 7 bases from V and 3 from J; bases not matched to a gene: 4. Germline lookup yields CDR1 KGHSH and CDR2 LQKENI. The CDR3 extends over 13 amino acids. The CDR3 DNA follows: TGTGCCAGCTTGGACAGGGTGGAAGAGACCCAGTACTTC. It translates to CASLDRVEETQYF.

V is TRBV5-1 and J is TRBJ2-1; 10 bases line up with TRBD2. Unmatched junction bases numbered 12, after V lost 0 bases and J lost 6 bases. Germline V gives CDR1 SGHRS, CDR2 YFSETQ. This CDR3 is built from 18 residues. DNA of the CDR3: TGCGCCAGCAGCTTGGGGGGGCCCACTAGCGGGGTGGGCAATGAGCAGTTCTTC. It specifies CASSLGGPTSGVGNEQFF.

This chain uses TRBV2 with TRBJ1-1; 7 bases align to TRBD1. The V and J ends lost 7 bases and 10 bases, in that order; junction bases with no gene match: 9. Per the germline V gene, CDR1 is SNHLY and CDR2 is FYNNEI. The CDR3 has 12 amino acids. The CDR3: CASNKRQGVAFF. The CDR3 region has the DNA TGTGCCAGCAACAAAAGGCAGGGGGTAGCTTTCTTT.

The rearrangement links TRBV11-2 to TRBJ2-2, with 7 bases identical to TRBD1. CDR3 length equals 16 residues. The V and J ends lost 4 bases and 1 base, in that order; junction bases with no gene match: 6. CDR1 and CDR2 (germline): SGHAT, FQNNGV. For the CDR3, the DNA is TGTGCCAGCAGCTGGATCAGGGGGTTGAACACCGGGGAGCTGTTTTTT. Its translation: CASSWIRGLNTGELFF.

The chain recombines TRBV7-2 with TRBJ1-1, with TRBD1 matching 7 bases. The CDR3 extends over 14 amino acids. Germline loops: CDR1 SGHTA, CDR2 FQGNSA. Trimming cost V 5 bases and J 2 bases; bases outside gene matches: 5. DNA of the CDR3: TGTGCCAGCAGCCCGGACAGGCTCAACACTGAAGCTTTCTTT. Translating gives CASSPDRLNTEAFF.